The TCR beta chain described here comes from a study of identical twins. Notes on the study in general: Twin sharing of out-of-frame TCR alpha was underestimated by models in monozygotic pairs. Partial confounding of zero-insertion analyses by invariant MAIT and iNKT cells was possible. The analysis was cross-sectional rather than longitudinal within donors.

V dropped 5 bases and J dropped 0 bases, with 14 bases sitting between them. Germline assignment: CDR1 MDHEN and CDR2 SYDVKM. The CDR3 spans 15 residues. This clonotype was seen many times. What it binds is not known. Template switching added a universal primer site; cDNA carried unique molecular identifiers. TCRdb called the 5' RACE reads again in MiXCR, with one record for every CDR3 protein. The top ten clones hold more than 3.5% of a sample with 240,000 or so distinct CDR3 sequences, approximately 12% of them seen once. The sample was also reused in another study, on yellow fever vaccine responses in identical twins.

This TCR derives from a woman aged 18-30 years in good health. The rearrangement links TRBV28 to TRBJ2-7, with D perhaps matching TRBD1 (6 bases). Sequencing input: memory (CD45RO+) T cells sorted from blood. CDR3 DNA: TGTGCCAGCAGTCTAAATGCGGACAGCTCCTACGAGCAGTACTTC. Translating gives CASSLNADSSYEQYF.